The T cell receptor (beta chain) described here comes from a study of blood T cell repertoires in COVID-19. About the study: T cells, B-cell-depleted T cells, or PBMCs provided the cDNA or gDNA that served as material.

As processed by the authors: Using reference gene primer amplification, nucleated cell counts were estimated. The protocol was immunoSEQ multiplex PCR, while the TCRdb copy is restricted to in-frame clones and leaves out a portion. Clone size and the V and J calls come from that table; the DNA yielded D and trimming. The sample records some 290,000 clones, roughly 90% being singletons. The V gene's germline CDR1 is SGHKS and CDR2 YYEKEE (reference sequence). Trimming took off 1 base at V and 4 bases at J, with 3 bases between the two ends. The CDR3 length is 13 residues. V gene TRBV5-5 combines with J gene TRBJ1-6; D not certain. The TCR originated in a young woman with COVID-19, enrolled during active disease. Material: peripheral blood. The CDR3: CASSLLYNSPLHF. The CDR3 DNA sequence: TGTGCCAGCAGCTTGCTTTATAATTCACCCCTCCACTTT.